This record looks at one T cell receptor (beta chain) sequence and its context. Its antigen is currently unknown. The repertoire was sequenced with immunoSEQ multiplex PCR; TCRdb's copy has only in-frame clones and lacks some. Of about 140,000 clones in the sample, roughly 92% were seen once. This specimen comes from a study of T cell responses to AZD1222 COVID-19 vaccine. Trimming took off 0 bases at V and 5 bases at J, with 10 bases between the two ends. Per germline, CDR1 SGHDT and CDR2 YYEEEE. The length of the CDR3 is 14 residues. Regarding the study as a whole: Vaccine-related CD4 TCRs covered spike, predominating at 160-218 and 743-854. Without day 14 samples, only post-peak T cell repertoires were studied. Donors were chiefly white British, with a greater number of females, and clonal diversity was perhaps underestimated.

The sequenced sample was peripheral blood, obtained on day 0 of AZD1222 vaccination. The origin of this receptor is an adult in good health. V gene TRBV5-6 combines with J gene TRBJ2-3; D could derive from TRBD1 or TRBD2 (5 bases each). CDR3 sequence: CASSLAGAVDTQYF. Here the CDR3 DNA reads TGTGCCAGCAGCTTGGCCGGGGCGGTAGATACGCAGTATTTT. Supplemented by reference TRBV5-6 and TRBJ2-3, the full variable domain reads DAGVTQSPTHLIKTRGQQVTLRCSPKSGHDTVSWYQQALGQGPQFIFQYYEEEERQRGNFPDRFSGHQFPNYSSELNVNALLLGDSALYLCASSLAGAVDTQYFGPGTRLTVL.